The present T cell receptor (beta chain) was sequenced within a study of CD8 T cells in Susac syndrome. RNA in amounts of roughly 0.5 to 1 ug was reverse transcribed with random hexamers. Using its own MiXCR run on the immunoSEQ multiplex PCR reads, TCRdb lists one record per CDR3 protein. Among some 150,000 distinct CDR3 sequences, 95% were seen once, and the ten largest hold 0.14% to 0.15%. In its sample, this clonotype was seen a few times. The CDR3 has 15 amino acids. Germline CDR1 MDHEN, CDR2 SYDVKM. V was pared by 3 bases and J by 7 bases, with 16 bases between. The gene calls are TRBV28 and TRBJ2-1, with D tentatively TRBD1 or TRBD2 (6 bases each). The origin of this receptor is a human donor with multiple sclerosis. The source material was CD8+ T cells from PBMCs. CDR3 nucleotides: TGTGCCAGCAGTTTGGTAGGGGGACTGGGTAATGAGCAGTTCTTC. This translates into CASSLVGGLGNEQFF.